This T cell receptor (beta chain) was sequenced during a study of CD4+ T cells in melanoma. Study-wide findings and caveats: CD8+ T cell, macrophage and B cell function reportedly correlated with neoantigen-specific CD4+ T cells. Neoantigen-specific CD4+ T cells in melanoma reportedly had diverse differentiation states.

Sequenced by immunoSEQ multiplex PCR; TCRdb stores in-frame clones only, minus some. Of roughly 50,000 clones detected, 89% appear once; the ten largest clones hold over 9.5%. The CDR3 runs 17 residues. V lost 6 bases and J lost 3, with 18 bases in between. Germline V gene sequence: CDR1 SGHVS, CDR2 FNYEAQ. To note about this clone: Its cognate antigen is unknown.

The sample taken for sequencing was peripheral blood. This TCR derives from a human donor with melanoma. The chain is built from TRBV7-6 and TRBJ1-6; D unresolved. CDR3 region: CASSRSLGTIYNSPLHF. The CDR3 nucleotides read TGTGCCAGCAGTAGAAGTCTGGGAACTATCTATAATTCACCCCTCCACTTT.